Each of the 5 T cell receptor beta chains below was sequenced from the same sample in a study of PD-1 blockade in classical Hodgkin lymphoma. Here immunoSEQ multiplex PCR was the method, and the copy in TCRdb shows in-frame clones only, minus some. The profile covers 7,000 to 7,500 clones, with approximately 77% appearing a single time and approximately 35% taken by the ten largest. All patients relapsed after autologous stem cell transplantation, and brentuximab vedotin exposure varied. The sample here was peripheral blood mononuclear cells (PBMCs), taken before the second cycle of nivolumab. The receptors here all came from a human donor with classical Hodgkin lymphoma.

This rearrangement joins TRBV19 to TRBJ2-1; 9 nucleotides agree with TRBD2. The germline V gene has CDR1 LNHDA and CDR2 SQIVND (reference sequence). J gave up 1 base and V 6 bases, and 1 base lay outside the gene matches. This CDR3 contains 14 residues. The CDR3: CASRLAGSYNEQFF. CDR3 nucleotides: TGTGCCAGTAGGCTAGCGGGGTCCTACAATGAGCAGTTCTTC.

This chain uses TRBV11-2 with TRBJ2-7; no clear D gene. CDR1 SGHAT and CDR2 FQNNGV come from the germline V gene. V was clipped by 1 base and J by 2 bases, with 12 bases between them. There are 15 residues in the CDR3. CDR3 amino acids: CASSLAYGVTYEQYF. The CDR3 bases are TGTGCCAGCAGCTTAGCTTATGGGGTAACCTACGAGCAGTACTTC.

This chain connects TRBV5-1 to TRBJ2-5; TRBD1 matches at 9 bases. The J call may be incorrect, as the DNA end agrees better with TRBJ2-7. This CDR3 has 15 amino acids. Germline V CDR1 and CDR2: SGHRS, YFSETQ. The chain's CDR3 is CASSPNGQGIYEQYF. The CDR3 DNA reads TGCGCCAGCAGCCCAAACGGACAGGGGATCTACGAGCAGTACTTC.

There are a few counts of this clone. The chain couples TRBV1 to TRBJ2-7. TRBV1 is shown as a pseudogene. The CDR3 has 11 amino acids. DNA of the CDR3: TGCACCAGCAGCCGGATATACGAGCAGTACTTC. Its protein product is CTSSRIYEQYF.

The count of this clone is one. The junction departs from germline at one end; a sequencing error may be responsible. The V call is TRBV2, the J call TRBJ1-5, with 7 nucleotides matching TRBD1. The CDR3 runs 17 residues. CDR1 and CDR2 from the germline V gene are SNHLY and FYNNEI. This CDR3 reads CASSEDRAVHSNQPQHF. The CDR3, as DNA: TGTGCCAGCAGCGAAGACAGGGCCGTCCATAGCAATCAGCCCCAGCATTTT.